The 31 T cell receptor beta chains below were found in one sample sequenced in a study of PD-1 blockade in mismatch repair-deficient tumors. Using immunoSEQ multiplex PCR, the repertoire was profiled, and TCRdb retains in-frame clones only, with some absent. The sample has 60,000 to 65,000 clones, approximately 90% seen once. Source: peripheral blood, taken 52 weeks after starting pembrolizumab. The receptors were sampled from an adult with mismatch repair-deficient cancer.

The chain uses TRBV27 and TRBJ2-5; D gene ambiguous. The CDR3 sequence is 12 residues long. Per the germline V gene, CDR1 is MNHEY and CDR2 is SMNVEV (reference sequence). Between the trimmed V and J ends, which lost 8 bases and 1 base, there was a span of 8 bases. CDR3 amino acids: CASSSSQETQYF. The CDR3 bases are TGTGCCAGCTCCTCAAGCCAAGAGACCCAGTACTTC.

In DNA, the CDR3 is TGTGCCAGCAGCCTCCTTTGGGGAAACGAGCAGTACTTC. This encodes CASSLLWGNEQYF. The chain employs TRBV27 and TRBJ2-7; D call uncertain. CDR1 is MNHEY and CDR2 is SMNVEV in the germline V gene (reference sequence). The germline V and J ends were trimmed by 6 bases and 5 bases, with 14 bases remaining between them. This CDR3 is 13 amino acids long.

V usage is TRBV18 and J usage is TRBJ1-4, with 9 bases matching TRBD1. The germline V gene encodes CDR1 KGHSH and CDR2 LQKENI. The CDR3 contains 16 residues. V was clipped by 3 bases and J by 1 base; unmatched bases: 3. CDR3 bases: TGTGCCAGCTCACCCCGGACAGGGGAAACTAATGAAAAACTGTTTTTT. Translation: CASSPRTGETNEKLFF.

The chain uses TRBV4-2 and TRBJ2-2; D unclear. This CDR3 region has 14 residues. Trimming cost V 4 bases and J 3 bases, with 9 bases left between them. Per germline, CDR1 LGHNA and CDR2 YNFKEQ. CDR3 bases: TGTGCCAGCAGCCGATTTTTGGACACCGGGGAGCTGTTTTTT. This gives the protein CASSRFLDTGELFF.

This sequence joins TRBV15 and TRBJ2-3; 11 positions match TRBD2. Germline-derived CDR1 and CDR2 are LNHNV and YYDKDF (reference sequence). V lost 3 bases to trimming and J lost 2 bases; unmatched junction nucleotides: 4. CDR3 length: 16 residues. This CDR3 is CATSRVLAGATDTQYF. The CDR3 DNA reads TGTGCCACCAGCAGGGTACTAGCGGGAGCCACAGATACGCAGTATTTT.

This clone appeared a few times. The CDR3 nucleotides read TGTGCCAGCAGTGTAGGGGTCGTAAGAGAGCAGTACTTC. The encoded protein is CASSVGVVREQYF. The V and J genes are TRBV25-1 and TRBJ2-7; a possible D gene is TRBD1 (5 bases). Germline lookup yields CDR1 MGHDK and CDR2 SYGVNS. CDR3 size: 13 residues. With 4 bases removed from V and 7 bases from J, the gap between germline ends came to 14 bases.

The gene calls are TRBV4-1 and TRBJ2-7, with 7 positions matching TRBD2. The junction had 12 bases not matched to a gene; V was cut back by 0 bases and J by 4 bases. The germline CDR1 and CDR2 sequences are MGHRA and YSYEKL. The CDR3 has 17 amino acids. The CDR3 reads CASSQDYAREGSYEQYF. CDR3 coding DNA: TGCGCCAGCAGCCAAGACTATGCAAGGGAGGGTTCTTACGAGCAGTACTTC.

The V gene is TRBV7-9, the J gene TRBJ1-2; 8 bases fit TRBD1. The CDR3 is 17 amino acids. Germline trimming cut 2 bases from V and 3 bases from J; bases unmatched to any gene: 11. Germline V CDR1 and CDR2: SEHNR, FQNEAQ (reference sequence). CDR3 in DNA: TGTGCCAGCAGCTTATTGGGCAGGGGGCAGGGGGACTATGGCTACACCTTC. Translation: CASSLLGRGQGDYGYTF.

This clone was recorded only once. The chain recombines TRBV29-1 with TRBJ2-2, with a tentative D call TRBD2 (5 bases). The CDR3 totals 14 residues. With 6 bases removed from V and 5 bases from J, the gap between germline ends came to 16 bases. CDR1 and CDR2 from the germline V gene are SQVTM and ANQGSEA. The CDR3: CSVEPGFNTGELFF. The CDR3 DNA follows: TGCAGCGTGGAACCGGGGTTTAATACCGGGGAGCTGTTTTTT.

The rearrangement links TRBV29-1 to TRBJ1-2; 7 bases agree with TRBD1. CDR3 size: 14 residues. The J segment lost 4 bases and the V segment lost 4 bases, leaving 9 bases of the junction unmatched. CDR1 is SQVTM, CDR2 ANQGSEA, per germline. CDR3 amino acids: CSVVETGLGYGYTF. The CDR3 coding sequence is TGCAGCGTTGTGGAGACAGGGTTAGGCTATGGCTACACCTTC.

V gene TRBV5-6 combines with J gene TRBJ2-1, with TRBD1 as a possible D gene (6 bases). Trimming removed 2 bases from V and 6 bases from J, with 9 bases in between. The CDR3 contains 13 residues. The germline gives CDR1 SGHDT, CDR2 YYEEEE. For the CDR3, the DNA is TGTGCCAGCAGCTTTATAGGGGGCAATGAGCAGTTCTTC. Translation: CASSFIGGNEQFF.

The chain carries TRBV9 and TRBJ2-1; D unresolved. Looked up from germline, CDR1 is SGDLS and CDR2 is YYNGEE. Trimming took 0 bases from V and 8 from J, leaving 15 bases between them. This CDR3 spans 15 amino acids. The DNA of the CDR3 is TGTGCCAGCAGCGTAGAAGGGCGCGAACCGGATGAGCAGTTCTTC. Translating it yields CASSVEGREPDEQFF.

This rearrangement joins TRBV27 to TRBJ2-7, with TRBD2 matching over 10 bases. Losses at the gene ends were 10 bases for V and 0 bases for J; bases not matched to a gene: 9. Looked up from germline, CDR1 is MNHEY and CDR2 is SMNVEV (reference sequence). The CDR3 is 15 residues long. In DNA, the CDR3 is TGTGCCACCGCTAGCGGGAGTGGGCACTCCTACGAGCAGTACTTC. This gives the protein CATASGSGHSYEQYF.

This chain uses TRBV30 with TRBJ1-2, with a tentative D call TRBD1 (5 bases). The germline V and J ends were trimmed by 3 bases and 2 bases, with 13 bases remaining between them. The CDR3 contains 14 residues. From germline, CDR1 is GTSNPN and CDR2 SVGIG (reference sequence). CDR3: CAWRFWGANYGYTF. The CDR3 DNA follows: TGTGCCTGGAGGTTCTGGGGCGCGAACTATGGCTACACCTTC.

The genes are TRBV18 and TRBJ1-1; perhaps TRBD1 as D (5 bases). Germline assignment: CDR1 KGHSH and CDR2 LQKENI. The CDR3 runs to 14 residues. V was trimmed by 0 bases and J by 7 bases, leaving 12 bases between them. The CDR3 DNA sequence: TGTGCCAGCTCACCACCTCCTCCGGGGGGTGAAGCTTTCTTT. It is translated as CASSPPPPGGEAFF.

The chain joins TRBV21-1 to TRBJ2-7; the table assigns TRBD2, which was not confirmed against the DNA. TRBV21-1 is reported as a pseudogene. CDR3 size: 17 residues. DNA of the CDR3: TGTGCCAGCAGGTCCTCCGGGACTAGCGGGAGCACCTACGAGCAGTACTTC. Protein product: CASRSSGTSGSTYEQYF.

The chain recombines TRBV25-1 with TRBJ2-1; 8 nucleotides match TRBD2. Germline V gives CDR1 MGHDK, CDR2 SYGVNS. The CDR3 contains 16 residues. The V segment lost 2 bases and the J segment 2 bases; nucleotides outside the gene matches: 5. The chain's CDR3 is CASSEVSGRAYNEQFF. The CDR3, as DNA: TGTGCCAGCAGTGAAGTTTCCGGGAGGGCCTACAATGAGCAGTTCTTC.

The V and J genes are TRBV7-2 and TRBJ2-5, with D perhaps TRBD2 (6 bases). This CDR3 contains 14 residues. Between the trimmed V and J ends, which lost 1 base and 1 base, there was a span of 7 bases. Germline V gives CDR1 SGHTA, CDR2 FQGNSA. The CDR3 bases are TGTGCCAGCAGCTTAGTGGGGGGCCAAGAGACCCAGTACTTC. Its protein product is CASSLVGGQETQYF. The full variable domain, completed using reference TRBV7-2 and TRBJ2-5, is GAGVSQSPSNKVTEKGKDVELRCDPISGHTALYWYRQSLGQGLEFLIYFQGNSAPDKSGLPSDRFSAERTGGSVSTLTIQRTQQEDSAVYLCASSLVGGQETQYFGPGTRLLVL.

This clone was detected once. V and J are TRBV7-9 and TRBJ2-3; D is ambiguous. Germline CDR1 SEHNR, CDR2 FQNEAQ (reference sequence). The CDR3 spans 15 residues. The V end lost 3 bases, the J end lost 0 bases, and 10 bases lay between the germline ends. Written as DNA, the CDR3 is TGTGCCAGCAGCTTGGGCTTTTCTAGCACAGATACGCAGTATTTT. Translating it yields CASSLGFSSTDTQYF.

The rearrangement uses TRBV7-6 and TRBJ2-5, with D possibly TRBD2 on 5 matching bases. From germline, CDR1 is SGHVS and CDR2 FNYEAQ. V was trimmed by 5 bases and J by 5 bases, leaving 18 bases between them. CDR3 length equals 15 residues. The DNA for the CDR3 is TGTGCCAGCAGCAAGGGTCACCTTCGGAGGGAGACCCAGTACTTC. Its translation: CASSKGHLRRETQYF.

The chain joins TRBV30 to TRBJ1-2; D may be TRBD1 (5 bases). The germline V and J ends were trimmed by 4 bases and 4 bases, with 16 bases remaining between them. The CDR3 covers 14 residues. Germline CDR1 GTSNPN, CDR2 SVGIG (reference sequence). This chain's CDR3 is CAWTASGRAYGYTF. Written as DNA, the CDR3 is TGTGCCTGGACCGCCTCGGGGCGCGCCTATGGCTACACCTTC.

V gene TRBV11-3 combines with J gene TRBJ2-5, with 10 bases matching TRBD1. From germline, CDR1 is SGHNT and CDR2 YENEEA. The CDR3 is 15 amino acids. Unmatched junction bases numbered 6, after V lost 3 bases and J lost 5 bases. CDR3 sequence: CASSLSPGQGETQYF. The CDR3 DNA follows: TGTGCCAGCAGCTTGTCGCCGGGACAGGGGGAGACCCAGTACTTC.

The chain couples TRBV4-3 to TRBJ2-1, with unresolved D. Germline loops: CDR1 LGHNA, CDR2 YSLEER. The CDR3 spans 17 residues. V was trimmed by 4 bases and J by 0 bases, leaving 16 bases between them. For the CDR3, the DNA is TGCGCCAGCAGCCTCGATTCCATAATTAGCTCCTACAATGAGCAGTTCTTC. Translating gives CASSLDSIISSYNEQFF.

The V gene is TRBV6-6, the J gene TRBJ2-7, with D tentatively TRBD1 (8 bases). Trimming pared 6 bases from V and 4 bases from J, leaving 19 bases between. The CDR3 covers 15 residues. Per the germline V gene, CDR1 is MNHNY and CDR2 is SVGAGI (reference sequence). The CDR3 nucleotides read TGTGCCAGCAGGGACCCCACAGGGGGGGTGTACGAGCAGTACTTC. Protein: CASRDPTGGVYEQYF.

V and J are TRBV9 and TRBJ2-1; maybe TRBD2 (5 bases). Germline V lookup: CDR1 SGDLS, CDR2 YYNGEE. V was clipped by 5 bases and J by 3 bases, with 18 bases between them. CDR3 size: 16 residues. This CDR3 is CASSSPSGSDYNEQFF. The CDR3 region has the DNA TGTGCCAGCAGTTCCCCGAGTGGGAGTGACTACAATGAGCAGTTCTTC.

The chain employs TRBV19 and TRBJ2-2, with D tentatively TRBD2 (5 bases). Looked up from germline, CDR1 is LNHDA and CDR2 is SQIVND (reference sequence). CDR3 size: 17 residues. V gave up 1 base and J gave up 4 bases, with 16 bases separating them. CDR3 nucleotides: TGTGCCAGTAGTATAGGGGTTACTAGTGTGGGCACCGGGGAGCTGTTTTTT. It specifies CASSIGVTSVGTGELFF.

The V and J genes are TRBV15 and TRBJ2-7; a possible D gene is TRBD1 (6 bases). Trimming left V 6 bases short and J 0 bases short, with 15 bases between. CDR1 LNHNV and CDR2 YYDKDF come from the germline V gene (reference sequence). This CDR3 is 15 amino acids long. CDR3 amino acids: CATRETGHNSYEQYF. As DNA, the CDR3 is TGTGCCACCAGGGAGACAGGCCATAACTCCTACGAGCAGTACTTC.

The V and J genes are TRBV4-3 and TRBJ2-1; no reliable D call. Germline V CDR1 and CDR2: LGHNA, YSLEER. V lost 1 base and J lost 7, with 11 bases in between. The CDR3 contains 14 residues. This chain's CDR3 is CASSQADPRNEQFF. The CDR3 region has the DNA TGCGCCAGCAGCCAAGCCGACCCGAGGAATGAGCAGTTCTTC.

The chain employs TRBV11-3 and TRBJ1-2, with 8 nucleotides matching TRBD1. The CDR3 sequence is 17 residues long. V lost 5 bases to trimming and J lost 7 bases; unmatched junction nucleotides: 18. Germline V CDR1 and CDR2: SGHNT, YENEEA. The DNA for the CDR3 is TGTGCCAGCAGCCGAACCAACCCCGGGACAGGTGGTGGTGGCTACACCTTC. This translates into CASSRTNPGTGGGGYTF.

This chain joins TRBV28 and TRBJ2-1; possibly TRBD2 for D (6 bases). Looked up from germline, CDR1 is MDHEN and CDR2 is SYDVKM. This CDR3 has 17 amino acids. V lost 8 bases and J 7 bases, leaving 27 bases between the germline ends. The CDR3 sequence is CASGLPGVGRLGNEQFF. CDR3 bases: TGTGCCAGCGGCCTCCCGGGGGTGGGCAGATTAGGGAATGAGCAGTTCTTC.

The CDR3 region is CASSDGSNQETQYF. CDR3 coding DNA: TGTGCCAGCAGCGATGGGTCGAACCAAGAGACCCAGTACTTC. The chain couples TRBV5-4 to TRBJ2-5, with D unresolved. Trimming cost V 4 bases and J 0 bases, with 10 bases left between them. CDR1 SGHNT and CDR2 YYREEE come from the germline V gene (reference sequence). The CDR3 is 14 residues long. Filled out from reference TRBV5-4 and TRBJ2-5, the complete variable domain reads ETGVTQSPTHLIKTRGQQVTLRCSSQSGHNTVSWYQQALGQGPQFIFQYYREEENGRGNFPPRFSGLQFPNYSSELNVNALELDDSALYLCASSDGSNQETQYFGPGTRLLVL.